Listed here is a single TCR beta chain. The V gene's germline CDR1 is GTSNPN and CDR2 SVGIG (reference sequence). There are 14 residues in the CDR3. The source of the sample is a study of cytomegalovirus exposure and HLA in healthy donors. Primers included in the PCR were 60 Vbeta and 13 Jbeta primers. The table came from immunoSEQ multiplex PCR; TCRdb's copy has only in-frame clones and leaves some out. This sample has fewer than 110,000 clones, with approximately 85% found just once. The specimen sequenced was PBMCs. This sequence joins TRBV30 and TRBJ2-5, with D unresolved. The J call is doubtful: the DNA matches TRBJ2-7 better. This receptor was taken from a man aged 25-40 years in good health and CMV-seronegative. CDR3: CAWSPIRSSYEQYF. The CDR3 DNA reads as TGTGCCTGGAGTCCGATTAGATCGTCCTACGAGCAGTACTTC.